This TCR beta chain was found in a study of T cell changes during pregnancy in multiple sclerosis. Clones were read by immunoSEQ multiplex PCR, and TCRdb kept only the in-frame ones, dropping some. The top ten hold approximately 6.5% of the sample, which has tens of thousands of clones, around 91% seen once. This receptor was taken from a female donor in good health, enrolled as a control in a pregnancy study. The starting material was peripheral blood, obtained in the third trimester of pregnancy.

The CDR3 DNA sequence: TGTGCCAGCAGCACTACAGGGGGGAACTATGGCTACACCTTC. As protein: CASSTTGGNYGYTF. V and J are TRBV7-9 and TRBJ1-2; TRBD1 matches 8 bases. J was trimmed by 2 bases and V by 5 bases; bases with no gene match: 4. CDR3 length: 14 amino acids. Germline CDR1 reads SEHNR; CDR2 reads FQNEAQ (reference sequence).